The 2 T cell receptor beta chains below come from one sample, sequenced in a study of OX40 agonist ivuxolimab in advanced cancers. Assay used: immunoSEQ multiplex PCR; TCRdb lists only in-frame clones, some missing. The table records roughly 77,000 clones, 92% of them present only once. This material consisted of CD4+ or CD8+ T cells sorted from blood, taken in a trial of the OX40 agonist ivuxolimab. Receptors were obtained from an adult with an advanced solid tumor such as melanoma, head and neck, liver or kidney cancer.

This chain uses TRBV7-8 with TRBJ2-5; no clear D gene. The V and J ends lost 4 bases and 5 bases respectively, with 14 bases between them. The germline V gene has CDR1 SGHVS and CDR2 FQNEAQ. The CDR3 length is 14 residues. CDR3 in DNA: TGTGCCAGCAGCTCCCGTTGGGGTAGGGAGACCCAGTACTTC. Protein sequence: CASSSRWGRETQYF.

V is TRBV12-5 and J is TRBJ2-2; D gene ambiguous. Trimming removed 0 bases at V and 9 bases at J, with 5 bases between. The germline CDR1 and CDR2 sequences are LGHNT and FRNRAP. There are 12 residues in the CDR3. CDR3: CASGLVPWELFF. CDR3 nucleotides: TGTGCTAGTGGTTTGGTACCGTGGGAGCTGTTTTTT.